The sequence of this T cell receptor beta chain was determined in a study of cytomegalovirus exposure and HLA in healthy donors. Across the study: Among the roughly 370 genotyped donors, 65% to 90% were placed in the Caucasian-associated ancestry cluster.

V shed 3 bases and J 4 bases; nucleotides not matched to a gene: 6. The CDR3 length is 15 residues. Germline V gene data show CDR1 as SGHTA and CDR2 as FQGNSA. This clone was counted a few times. As yet, its antigen is unknown. 60 Vbeta and 13 Jbeta primers were used in PCR. Only in-frame clones appear in the TCRdb table, and some are missing; sequencing was by immunoSEQ multiplex PCR. The data contain about 140,000 clones, 73% of them singletons. Healthy donors of bone marrow made up the group. The study, taken as a whole, reports: Association with HLA alleles at 0.05 false discovery rate was found for 16,951 TCR beta sequences in a later analysis. When analyzed later, a missense DCLRE1C variant was found to be linked to TCR beta V- and J-gene trimming.

This receptor was identified in a human donor in good health. Material: PBMCs. V and J are TRBV7-2 and TRBJ2-5; TRBD1 matches 9 bases. This CDR3 reads CASSLGQGGRETQYF. Here the CDR3 DNA reads TGTGCCAGCAGCTTGGGACAGGGAGGTCGAGAGACCCAGTACTTC.